One and the same sample provided the 19 T cell receptor beta chains below, sequenced in a study of response to subunit inactivated influenza vaccine. TCRdb reanalysed the RT-PCR reads using MiXCR and keeps one entry per CDR3 protein. This table holds a few hundred thousand distinct CDR3 sequences, 20% to 25% found once. The sample was PBMCs from blood, taken less than 22 months after vaccination. The receptors come from a man between 50 and 75 years old who received an inactivated influenza vaccine.

DNA for the CDR3: TGTGCCACCAGCGGAGGGGGGGACATTCAGTACTTC. Its protein product is CATSGGGDIQYF. The chain uses TRBV15 and TRBJ2-4; the D gene is possibly TRBD2 (7 bases). In germline, CDR1 is LNHNV, CDR2 YYDKDF (reference sequence). The ends were cut back, 5 bases at V and 8 bases at J, with 10 bases in the middle. The CDR3 totals 12 residues.

This clonotype was detected only a few times. This chain connects TRBV7-9 to TRBJ2-7; 7 positions agree with TRBD1. Trimming removed 5 bases from V and 6 bases from J; junction bases left unmatched: 13. The CDR3 extends over 15 amino acids. The V gene's germline CDR1 is SEHNR and CDR2 FQNEAQ (reference sequence). The CDR3 nucleotides are TGTGCCAGCAGCATAACCGGGACAGTACTTTCCGAGCAGTACTTC. Protein product: CASSITGTVLSEQYF.

J is TRBJ2-2 and V is TRBV4-3; D is undetermined. V was shortened by 1 base and J by 6 bases, with 6 bases between the two germline ends. The CDR3 has 13 residues. Germline V gene data show CDR1 as LGHNA and CDR2 as YSLEER. The CDR3, as DNA: TGCGCCAGCAGCCAAGGTGCGGCCGGGGAGCTGTTTTTT. Translated: CASSQGAAGELFF.

The V and J genes are TRBV9 and TRBJ1-4; D is unclear. The germline V gene encodes CDR1 SGDLS and CDR2 YYNGEE. CDR3 size: 14 residues. Deletions cut 4 bases from V and 0 bases from J, with 7 bases between. In nucleotides, the CDR3 is TGTGCCAGCAGCCGGGATCCAACTAATGAAAAACTGTTTTTT. This encodes CASSRDPTNEKLFF. Based on the CDR3 plus reference TRBV9 and TRBJ1-4, the full variable domain is DSGVTQTPKHLITATGQRVTLRCSPRSGDLSVYWYQQSLDQGLQFLIQYYNGEERAKGNILERFSAQQFPDLHSELNLSSLELGDSALYFCASSRDPTNEKLFFGSGTQLSVL.

The chain has TRBV19 and TRBJ1-6, with D possibly TRBD1 on 6 matching bases. The CDR3 length is 15 residues. V lost 2 bases and J lost 9, with 14 bases in between. The germline V gene encodes CDR1 LNHDA and CDR2 SQIVND (reference sequence). CDR3 DNA sequence: TGTGCCAGTAGTATACAACAGGGCGATGGTTCACCCCTCCACTTT. Amino acid sequence: CASSIQQGDGSPLHF.

This chain joins TRBV20-1 and TRBJ1-1; maybe TRBD1 (5 bases). Germline values: CDR1 DFQATT, CDR2 SNEGSKA (reference sequence). Trimming pared 4 bases from V and 1 base from J, leaving 13 bases between. The CDR3 covers 14 residues. In DNA form, the CDR3 reads TGCAGTGCTAACCCGACAGCAACGAACACTGAAGCTTTCTTT. Translating gives CSANPTATNTEAFF.

In its sample, this clonotype was seen once. Compared with germline, one end of the junction differs, possibly owing to a read error. V usage is TRBV6-2 or TRBV6-3 and J usage is TRBJ2-2; D not certain. The CDR3 has 17 residues. Germline assignment: CDR1 MNHEY and CDR2 SVGEGT. In DNA, the CDR3 is TGTGCCAGCAGTTACCAACGTATTCTTCTTAACACCTGGGAGCTGTTTTTT. Amino acids: CASSYQRILLNTWELFF.

A few counts support this clonotype. The CDR3 reads CASSLMALRGAGDTDTQYF. As DNA, the CDR3 is TGTGCCAGCAGCTTAATGGCTTTGCGGGGGGCCGGCGACACAGATACGCAGTATTTT. The chain carries TRBV11-2 and TRBJ2-3; 8 positions match TRBD2. V lost 2 bases, J lost 2 bases, and 15 bases stayed unmatched. CDR3 size: 19 residues. Germline CDR1 SGHAT, CDR2 FQNNGV.

This chain uses TRBV5-1 with TRBJ1-4; D is uncertain. The CDR3 is made up of 14 amino acids. Trimming pared 4 bases from V and 7 bases from J, leaving 14 bases between. Germline V CDR1 and CDR2: SGHRS, YFSETQ. The CDR3 DNA sequence: TGCGCCAGCAGCCCGGACCCCCAGAGTGAAAAACTGTTTTTT. This encodes CASSPDPQSEKLFF. Variable domain in full (rest from reference TRBV5-1 and TRBJ1-4): KAGVTQTPRYLIKTRGQQVTLSCSPISGHRSVSWYQQTPGQGLQFLFEYFSETQRNKGNFPGRFSGRQFSNSRSEMNVSTLELGDSALYLCASSPDPQSEKLFFGSGTQLSVL.

This clonotype occurred a few times. The chain uses TRBV20-1 and TRBJ1-6, with D perhaps matching TRBD1 (5 bases). Germline assignment: CDR1 DFQATT and CDR2 SNEGSKA (reference sequence). This CDR3 has 16 residues. Trimming took off 0 bases at V and 9 bases at J, with 18 bases between the two ends. The CDR3 nucleotides read TGCAGTGCTAGAGATTCTAGGAGGGGTGGGAGTTCACCCCTCCACTTT. Its protein product is CSARDSRRGGSSPLHF.

This clonotype was seen a handful of times. The chain links TRBV5-1 to TRBJ1-3; possible D gene TRBD1, 5 bases. Germline CDR1 and CDR2: SGHRS and YFSETQ. CDR3 length equals 16 residues. The V and J ends lost 0 bases and 3 bases respectively, with 13 bases between them. This chain's CDR3 is CASSLAGDAGGNTIYF. The DNA for the CDR3 is TGCGCCAGCAGCTTGGCGGGGGATGCCGGTGGAAACACCATATATTTT.

Comment on this clonotype: A much larger clone lies one base from this, so it may be a read error. Lacking the conserved final phenylalanine or tryptophan, this CDR3 likely reflects a read error. The J gene is TRBJ1-1, the V gene TRBV10-3; weak D call: TRBD1 (5 bases). Germline CDR1 ENHRY, CDR2 SYGVKD. Trimming took off 0 bases at V and 4 bases at J, with 12 bases between the two ends. This CDR3 is 15 amino acids long. CDR3 amino acids: CAISESGGRGTEAFL. CDR3 nucleotides: TGTGCCATCAGTGAGTCTGGGGGACGGGGCACTGAAGCTTTCTTA.

As concerns this clonotype: The junction differs from germline at one of its ends, possibly a read error. This chain uses TRBV12-3 or TRBV12-4 with TRBJ2-3; no reliable D call. There are 12 residues in the CDR3. CDR3 region: CANSKNTDTQYF. The CDR3 DNA reads as TGTGCCAACAGTAAGAATACAGATACGCAGTATTTT.

The chain is built from TRBV10-3 and TRBJ1-4; the D is unclear. Germline values: CDR1 ENHRY, CDR2 SYGVKD. Trimming left V 6 bases short and J 4 bases short, with 6 bases between. The length of the CDR3 is 12 residues. CDR3 region: CAISQNNEKLFF. Here the CDR3 DNA reads TGTGCCATCAGCCAGAATAATGAAAAACTGTTTTTT.

CDR3 nucleotide sequence: TGTGCCAGCAGGCCCCGGGGGCATACGAATGAGCAGTTCTTC. Residues: CASRPRGHTNEQFF. The chain has TRBV6-1 and TRBJ2-1; possibly TRBD1 or TRBD2 for D (6 bases each). CDR1 MNHNS and CDR2 SASEGT come from the germline V gene. The V gene lost 6 bases and the J gene lost 7 bases, with 16 bases spanning the gap. The length of the CDR3 is 14 residues.

The rearrangement joins TRBV4-1 to TRBJ2-2, with TRBD1 identical over 7 bases. The germline CDR1 and CDR2 sequences are MGHRA and YSYEKL. J was trimmed by 0 bases and V by 2 bases; bases with no gene match: 6. The CDR3 sequence is 17 residues long. CDR3 residues: CASSQLQGTANTGELFF. CDR3 nucleotide sequence: TGCGCCAGCAGCCAATTACAGGGGACAGCGAACACCGGGGAGCTGTTTTTT.

This clonotype has only a few counts. The chain links TRBV14 to TRBJ2-1; D is ambiguous. Germline CDR1 reads SGHDN; CDR2 reads FVKESK. The CDR3 totals 16 residues. V was cut by 0 bases and J by 4 bases, with 13 bases left in between. CDR3 bases: TGTGCCAGCAGCCAAGATCACTTACCCTCTTACAATGAGCAGTTCTTC. Translation gives CASSQDHLPSYNEQFF.

The chain couples TRBV20-1 to TRBJ2-1; TRBD1 matches at 9 bases. This CDR3 region has 14 residues. Germline lookup yields CDR1 DFQATT and CDR2 SNEGSKA (reference sequence). V lost 6 bases and J lost 7; bases outside the gene matches: 10. In DNA, the CDR3 is TGCAGTGCCGGCCGGGACAGGGTAGGAAATGAGCAGTTCTTC. Protein sequence: CSAGRDRVGNEQFF.

This clonotype was counted between two and nine times. The genes are TRBV7-2 and TRBJ2-3; D ambiguous. The germline V and J ends were trimmed by 1 base and 1 base, with 6 bases remaining between them. The CDR3 is 14 residues long. Germline loops: CDR1 SGHTA, CDR2 FQGNSA. The CDR3, as DNA: TGTGCCAGCAGCTTAGGATTGGGCACAGATACGCAGTATTTT. Translating gives CASSLGLGTDTQYF.